Each of the 24 T cell receptor beta chains below was sequenced from the same sample in a study of cytomegalovirus exposure and HLA in healthy donors (dated by TCRdb to the late 2010s). Library method: the immunoSEQ multiplex PCR assay. For the multiplex PCR, a mixture combining 60 forward primers for TCR Vbeta segments and 13 reverse primers for TCR Jbeta segments was used. TCRdb stores this immuneACCESS table with in-frame sequences only. Part of the clones is absent; in the studies checked, under half of the shortfall reflects unresolved V genes, and no reason is known for the rest. For this sample, the table gives under 50,000 clones. Around 17% of the sample comes from the top ten. The sequencing sample was made of PBMCs. The receptors were gathered from a male donor in good health and CMV-seronegative.

The chain uses TRBV25-1 and TRBJ1-2, with 8 bases that match TRBD1. The CDR3 runs 14 residues. Germline trimming cut 2 bases from V and 6 bases from J; bases unmatched to any gene: 5. CDR1 MGHDK and CDR2 SYGVNS come from the germline V gene. CDR3 nucleotides: TGTGCCAGCAGTGAAGAGCCAGGGGGCAATGGCTACACCTTC. As protein: CASSEEPGGNGYTF.

V gene TRBV28 combines with J gene TRBJ2-5; the D gene is possibly TRBD2 (7 bases). Matching the DNA end better, TRBJ2-7 makes the J call doubtful. This CDR3 is 14 amino acids long. In germline, CDR1 is MDHEN, CDR2 SYDVKM. The CDR3 sequence is CASRGAGSSYEQYF. The CDR3 coding sequence is TGTGCCAGCCGGGGGGCAGGGAGCTCCTACGAGCAGTACTTC.

The rearrangement links TRBV25-1 to TRBJ2-3; D gene ambiguous. The germline gives CDR1 MGHDK, CDR2 SYGVNS. V shed 2 bases and J shed 4 bases, with 4 bases lying between them. The CDR3 contains 12 residues. CDR3: CASSEGPDTQYF. In DNA, the CDR3 is TGTGCCAGCAGTGAAGGCCCAGATACGCAGTATTTT.

This chain uses TRBV6-6 with TRBJ1-5; 11 positions agree with TRBD1. CDR3 length: 14 residues. With 8 bases clipped from V and 6 bases from J, the junction kept 6 bases outside the gene matches. CDR1 and CDR2 (germline): MNHNY, SVGAGI (reference sequence). CDR3 nucleotide sequence: TGTGCCAGCGGCCGGACAGGGGGCTTTCAGCCCCAGCATTTT. Encoded protein: CASGRTGGFQPQHF.

The chain couples TRBV7-9 to TRBJ1-4; no clear D gene. From germline, CDR1 is SEHNR and CDR2 FQNEAQ (reference sequence). The CDR3 runs to 17 residues. Trimming cost V 3 bases and J 0 bases, with 14 bases left between them. The CDR3 sequence: CASSFSLGGATNEKLFF. The CDR3, as DNA: TGTGCCAGCAGCTTTTCCCTGGGAGGTGCAACTAATGAAAAACTGTTTTTT.

J is TRBJ1-3 and V is TRBV6-1, with D tentatively TRBD1 (5 bases). This CDR3 is 15 amino acids long. V was pared by 6 bases and J by 0 bases, with 12 bases between. The germline V gene has CDR1 MNHNS and CDR2 SASEGT. CDR3 loop: CASRQNRISGNTIYF. DNA for the CDR3: TGTGCCAGCAGGCAAAACAGGATCTCTGGAAACACCATATATTTT.

This chain connects TRBV7-2 to TRBJ2-2; unclear D gene. V lost 2 bases to trimming and J lost 4 bases, with 5 bases between them. Germline V gene lookup returns CDR1 SGHTA and CDR2 FQGNSA. This CDR3 contains 13 residues. The DNA of the CDR3 is TGTGCCAGCAGCTTAACGAGCACCGGGGAGCTGTTTTTT. Amino acids: CASSLTSTGELFF.

This chain links TRBV7-9 with TRBJ1-1, with D tentatively TRBD1 (6 bases). V lost 5 bases and J 5 bases, leaving 15 bases between the germline ends. The CDR3 runs to 14 residues. Germline V CDR1 and CDR2: SEHNR, FQNEAQ (reference sequence). CDR3 nucleotides: TGTGCCAGCAGCCAGCAACAGGGAGAAACTGAAGCTTTCTTT. Its protein product is CASSQQQGETEAFF. The full variable domain, with the rest looked up from reference TRBV7-9 and TRBJ1-1, is DTGVSQNPRHKITKRGQNVTFRCDPISEHNRLYWYRQTLGQGPEFLTYFQNEAQLEKSRLLSDRFSAERPKGSFSTLEIQRTEQGDSAMYLCASSQQQGETEAFFGQGTRLTVV.

The CDR3 region is CASSYVPGGYGYTF. In DNA form, the CDR3 reads TGTGCCAGCAGTTACGTGCCAGGGGGCTATGGCTACACCTTC. The J gene is TRBJ1-2, the V gene TRBV6-6, with 7 bases lining up with TRBD1. From germline, CDR1 is MNHNY and CDR2 SVGAGI (reference sequence). This CDR3 comprises 14 residues. Losses at the gene ends were 2 bases for V and 4 bases for J; bases not matched to a gene: 4.

The V gene is TRBV11-3, the J gene TRBJ2-7, with 10 bases fitting TRBD1. Losses at the gene ends were 5 bases for V and 6 bases for J; bases not matched to a gene: 4. The CDR3 has 13 amino acids. Germline V gene sequence: CDR1 SGHNT, CDR2 YENEEA. CDR3: CASSRDRGGEQYF. The CDR3 DNA reads as TGTGCCAGCAGCCGGGACAGGGGCGGCGAGCAGTACTTC.

The V gene is TRBV4-1, the J gene TRBJ1-1; D is undetermined. Trimming pared 1 base from V and 11 bases from J, leaving 26 bases between. The CDR3 contains 17 residues. From germline, CDR1 is MGHRA and CDR2 YSYEKL. CDR3 in amino acids: CASSQAPIREFRIFAFF. In DNA, the CDR3 is TGCGCCAGCAGCCAAGCTCCGATACGGGAATTTCGAATTTTTGCTTTCTTT.

This chain links TRBV7-9 with TRBJ1-4; D ambiguous. The V end was cut by 1 base, the J end by 4 bases, with 10 bases between. Germline assignment: CDR1 SEHNR and CDR2 FQNEAQ (reference sequence). There are 15 residues in the CDR3. The CDR3 here is CASSLVAGINEKLFF. DNA of the CDR3: TGTGCCAGCAGCTTAGTGGCAGGCATTAATGAAAAACTGTTTTTT.

The chain recombines TRBV30 with TRBJ2-3; 9 nucleotides line up with TRBD2. Germline-derived CDR1 and CDR2 are GTSNPN and SVGIG (reference sequence). This CDR3 spans 13 amino acids. With V trimmed by 6 bases and J by 2 bases, 3 bases remained unmatched. The chain's CDR3 is CACTSGSTDTQYF. In DNA form, the CDR3 reads TGTGCCTGCACTAGCGGGTCCACAGATACGCAGTATTTT.

The J gene is TRBJ1-6, the V gene TRBV18; tentatively, D is TRBD1 (6 bases). This CDR3 spans 16 amino acids. Germline V gene lookup returns CDR1 KGHSH and CDR2 LQKENI. Trimming left V 3 bases short and J 0 bases short, with 9 bases between. CDR3 coding DNA: TGTGCCAGCTCACCCACAGGGAACTCCTATAATTCACCCCTCCACTTT. Its protein is CASSPTGNSYNSPLHF.

The chain joins TRBV18 to TRBJ2-7, with 8 positions matching TRBD1. CDR3 length: 14 amino acids. Germline V gene data show CDR1 as KGHSH and CDR2 as LQKENI. The trim removed 5 bases at V and 4 bases at J, leaving 7 bases unmatched. The DNA of the CDR3 is TGTGCCAGCTCATCTCGGACAGGGTCGTACGAGCAGTACTTC. It codes for CASSSRTGSYEQYF.

V and J are TRBV29-1 and TRBJ2-7; TRBD2 agrees at 7 bases. There are 14 residues in the CDR3. CDR1 SQVTM and CDR2 ANQGSEA come from the germline V gene. V trimming: 3 bases; J trimming: 2 bases; junction bases outside the gene matches: 7. CDR3: CSVDVERGAYEQYF. CDR3 DNA sequence: TGCAGCGTTGACGTTGAGCGGGGCGCCTACGAGCAGTACTTC.

The chain links TRBV4-1 to TRBJ1-5; D perhaps matches TRBD1 (5 bases). CDR1 is MGHRA and CDR2 is YSYEKL in the germline V gene. V was cut by 1 base and J by 3 bases, with 16 bases left in between. The CDR3 sequence is 17 residues long. The CDR3 reads CASSQGGRGGSNQPQHF. CDR3 sequence (DNA): TGCGCCAGCAGCCAAGGAGGTAGGGGAGGATCCAATCAGCCCCAGCATTTT.

CDR3 residues: CASSFGVESDQPQHF. The CDR3 nucleotides are TGTGCCAGCAGCTTCGGGGTGGAGAGCGATCAGCCCCAGCATTTT. The V gene is TRBV4-2, the J gene TRBJ1-5; D ambiguous. The V gene's germline CDR1 is LGHNA and CDR2 YNFKEQ. Trimming left V 5 bases short and J 5 bases short, with 16 bases between. The CDR3 covers 15 residues.

This chain joins TRBV6-5 and TRBJ2-7; 10 bases agree with TRBD1. CDR1 and CDR2 (germline): MNHEY, SVGAGI. With V trimmed by 6 bases and J by 6 bases, 8 bases remained unmatched. The length of the CDR3 is 14 residues. The chain's CDR3 is CASSLGQGFGEQYF. In DNA form, the CDR3 reads TGTGCCAGCAGCCTGGGACAGGGGTTTGGCGAGCAGTACTTC.

V is TRBV15 and J is TRBJ1-5; tentative D call: TRBD1 (5 bases). This CDR3 has 13 amino acids. Germline values: CDR1 LNHNV, CDR2 YYDKDF (reference sequence). V was cut by 0 bases and J by 7 bases, with 7 bases left in between. The CDR3: CATSRERGQPQHF. In DNA form, the CDR3 reads TGTGCCACCAGCAGAGAACGGGGGCAGCCCCAGCATTTT.

Regarding this clone: The same CDR3 also results from other DNA sequences found in this sample. The chain recombines TRBV27 with TRBJ2-7, with D hard to call. Trimming left V 3 bases short and J 3 bases short, with 9 bases between. This CDR3 contains 13 residues. Germline lookup yields CDR1 MNHEY and CDR2 SMNVEV (reference sequence). The DNA for the CDR3 is TGTGCCAGCAGTTTCCCCAACAGCTACGAGCAGTACTTC. Translating gives CASSFPNSYEQYF.

The chain has TRBV6-4 and TRBJ2-1; TRBD1 agrees at 7 bases. The CDR3 runs 14 residues. CDR1 and CDR2 (germline): MRHNA, SNTAGT. V lost 2 bases to trimming and J lost 7 bases; unmatched junction nucleotides: 5. CDR3 sequence: CASSDKGASNEQFF. The DNA for the CDR3 is TGTGCCAGCAGTGACAAGGGGGCCAGTAATGAGCAGTTCTTC.

The J gene is TRBJ1-3, the V gene TRBV9, with D uncertain. Germline V gives CDR1 SGDLS, CDR2 YYNGEE. CDR3 length: 15 residues. V was pared by 0 bases and J by 4 bases, with 11 bases between. CDR3 region: CASSVASLEGNTIYF. CDR3 sequence (DNA): TGTGCCAGCAGCGTAGCCTCTCTGGAGGGAAACACCATATATTTT.

The chain employs TRBV25-1 and TRBJ1-1, with D maybe TRBD1 (5 bases). This CDR3 comprises 16 residues. CDR1 and CDR2 (germline): MGHDK, SYGVNS. V was trimmed by 2 bases and J by 5 bases, leaving 18 bases between them. The DNA for the CDR3 is TGTGCCAGCAGTGAAAAGGTTCCAGGGCGAGTGACTGAAGCTTTCTTT. Translation: CASSEKVPGRVTEAFF. Full variable domain (rest looked up from reference TRBV25-1 and TRBJ1-1): EADIYQTPRYLVIGTGKKITLECSQTMGHDKMYWYQQDPGMELHLIHYSYGVNSTEKGDLSSESTVSRIRTEHFPLTLESARPSHTSQYLCASSEKVPGRVTEAFFGQGTRLTVV.